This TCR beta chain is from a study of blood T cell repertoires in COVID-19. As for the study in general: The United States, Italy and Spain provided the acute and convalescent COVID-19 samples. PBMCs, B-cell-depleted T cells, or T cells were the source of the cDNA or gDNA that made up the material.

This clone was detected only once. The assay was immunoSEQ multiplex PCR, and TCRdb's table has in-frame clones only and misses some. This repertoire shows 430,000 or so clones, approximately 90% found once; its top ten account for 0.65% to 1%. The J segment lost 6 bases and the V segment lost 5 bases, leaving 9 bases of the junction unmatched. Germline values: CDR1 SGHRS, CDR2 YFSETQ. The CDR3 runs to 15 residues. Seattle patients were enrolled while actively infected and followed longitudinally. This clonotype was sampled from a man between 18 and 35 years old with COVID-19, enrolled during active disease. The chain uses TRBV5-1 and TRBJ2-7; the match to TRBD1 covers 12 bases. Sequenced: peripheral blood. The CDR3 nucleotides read TGCGCCAGCAGGGGAACCGGGACAGGGGGCAGCGAGCAGTACTTC. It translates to CASRGTGTGGSEQYF.